The 14 T cell receptor beta chains reported below all come from one sample, sequenced in a study of T cells in Graves' hyperthyroidism and ophthalmopathy. Researchers took RNA transcripts and amplified the TCR beta CDR3 regions from them. The primer set for the first-round RT-PCR of the TCR CDR3 was HTBI. TCRdb redid the calling of the multiplex PCR reads with MiXCR, one entry per CDR3 protein. Found here are about 200,000 distinct CDR3 sequences, roughly 18% of them singletons; the top ten hold around 43%. Sequenced input: blood. The receptors derive from a man aged 40-55 years with Graves' hyperthyroidism.

This clonotype occurred many times. This sequence joins TRBV14 and TRBJ2-3; D is uncertain. Trimming stripped 1 base from V and 4 bases from J, with 6 bases between. Germline loops: CDR1 SGHDN, CDR2 FVKESK. The CDR3 is 13 amino acids. The CDR3 loop is CASSQAGSDTQYF. The CDR3 DNA reads TGTGCCAGCAGCCAAGCAGGATCAGATACGCAGTATTTT.

This clonotype was detected a few times. A read error may be the cause here, since a much bigger clone is one base away. CDR3 coding DNA: TGTGCCAGCAGTGACGCGCAGGGGACCAACTCCTACAATGAGCAGTTCTTC. This encodes CASSDAQGTNSYNEQFF. The rearrangement links TRBV2 to TRBJ2-1, with D possibly TRBD1 on 6 matching bases. The CDR3 contains 17 residues. The germline V gene encodes CDR1 SNHLY and CDR2 FYNNEI. With 3 bases removed from V and 0 bases from J, the gap between germline ends came to 15 bases.

The rearrangement links TRBV28 to TRBJ1-3; D unresolved. The CDR3 sequence is 12 residues long. V lost 3 bases to trimming and J lost 4 bases, with 4 bases between them. CDR1 is MDHEN, CDR2 SYDVKM, per germline. The CDR3 bases are TGTGCCAGCAGTTTCACGGGAAACACCATATATTTT. This sequence encodes CASSFTGNTIYF. Based on the CDR3 plus reference TRBV28 and TRBJ1-3, the full variable domain is DVKVTQSSRYLVKRTGEKVFLECVQDMDHENMFWYRQDPGLGLRLIYFSYDVKMKEKGDIPEGYSVSREKKERFSLILESASTNQTSMYLCASSFTGNTIYFGEGSWLTVV.

There are many counts of this clonotype. The V and J genes are TRBV28 and TRBJ2-7; 8 bases align to TRBD2. CDR1 is MDHEN and CDR2 is SYDVKM in the germline V gene. The length of the CDR3 is 15 residues. Trimming removed 4 bases from V and 4 bases from J; junction bases left unmatched: 9. In DNA form, the CDR3 reads TGTGCCAGCAGTTCCCCAGCGGGGGCTACTTACGAGCAGTACTTC. Amino acid sequence: CASSSPAGATYEQYF.

This clonotype was observed at least ten times. This chain joins TRBV2 and TRBJ1-4; D is possibly TRBD1 (6 bases). The CDR3 is made up of 15 amino acids. The V and J ends lost 5 bases and 5 bases respectively, with 15 bases between them. Germline CDR1 and CDR2: SNHLY and FYNNEI. As DNA, the CDR3 is TGTGCCAGCAGTAAAAGGACAGAACGGAATGAAAAACTGTTTTTT. Encoded protein: CASSKRTERNEKLFF.

A word on this clonotype: This sequence may be a read error, since a much larger clone differs from it by one base. This chain connects TRBV28 to TRBJ1-3; possible D gene TRBD1, 5 bases. The CDR3 length is 15 residues. V was cut by 3 bases and J by 0 bases, with 9 bases left in between. The V gene's germline CDR1 is MDHEN and CDR2 SYDVKM. CDR3 DNA: TGTGCCAGCAGTTTGTTCACAGGCTCTGGAAACACCATATATTTT. Encoded protein: CASSLFTGSGNTIYF.

This clonotype was recorded many times. The genes are TRBV3-1 and TRBJ2-1, with TRBD1 as a possible D gene (6 bases). The germline V gene encodes CDR1 LGHDT and CDR2 YNNKEL (reference sequence). Trimming took 4 bases from V and 5 from J, leaving 15 bases between them. This CDR3 contains 15 residues. The CDR3 DNA follows: TGTGCCAGCAGCCCGCGACAGGCCCTCGACAATGAGCAGTTCTTC. Its protein product is CASSPRQALDNEQFF.

At least ten counts were recorded for this clonotype. This chain connects TRBV20-1 to TRBJ1-5; a possible D gene is TRBD1 (5 bases). Germline V gene sequence: CDR1 DFQATT, CDR2 SNEGSKA (reference sequence). CDR3 length: 14 residues. Trimming shortened V by 3 bases and J by 2 bases, and 11 bases separated the two germline ends. The CDR3 bases are TGCAGTGCTAGGTACGGGGCTGGCAATCAGCCCCAGCATTTT. It is translated as CSARYGAGNQPQHF.

This clonotype has ten or more counts. This chain links TRBV14 with TRBJ2-5; no reliable D call. V dropped 3 bases and J dropped 8 bases, with 10 bases sitting between them. The germline V gene has CDR1 SGHDN and CDR2 FVKESK. The CDR3 covers 12 residues. The CDR3 reads CASSQTDSTQYF. The CDR3 bases are TGTGCCAGCAGCCAGACTGATAGCACCCAGTACTTC.

The chain has TRBV20-1 and TRBJ2-7, with unresolved D. The CDR3 spans 11 residues. Germline V gene lookup returns CDR1 DFQATT and CDR2 SNEGSKA (reference sequence). Trimming stripped 1 base from V and 6 bases from J, with 7 bases between. The CDR3 nucleotides are TGCAGTGCTAGAGGTATTGGCGAGCAGTACTTC. This codes for CSARGIGEQYF.

This clonotype was observed at least ten times. This chain joins TRBV7-9 and TRBJ2-2; TRBD1 matches at 11 bases. In germline, CDR1 is SEHNR, CDR2 FQNEAQ (reference sequence). CDR3 length: 16 amino acids. J lost 6 bases, V lost 5 bases, and 8 bases had no gene match. CDR3 loop: CASSPGTGGASGELFF. The CDR3 nucleotides are TGTGCCAGCAGCCCGGGGACAGGGGGAGCCTCCGGGGAGCTGTTTTTT.

The sample holds a few counts of this clonotype. V gene TRBV15 combines with J gene TRBJ1-1; the D is unclear. Germline CDR1 is LNHNV and CDR2 is YYDKDF (reference sequence). This CDR3 is 13 amino acids long. With 3 bases removed from V and 0 bases from J, the gap between germline ends came to 5 bases. The CDR3 nucleotides are TGTGCCACCAGCAGGGGTATGAACACTGAAGCTTTCTTT. Translation: CATSRGMNTEAFF.

This clonotype was recorded a few times. V and J are TRBV14 and TRBJ1-2; 9 nucleotides agree with TRBD1. In germline, CDR1 is SGHDN, CDR2 FVKESK. J was trimmed by 6 bases and V by 7 bases; bases with no gene match: 6. This CDR3 has 13 residues. CDR3 sequence reads: CASTPQGANGYTF. The CDR3 coding sequence is TGTGCCAGCACACCACAGGGGGCGAATGGCTACACCTTC.

This clonotype was counted at least ten times. V and J are TRBV11-2 and TRBJ2-3; D is unresolved. V lost 5 bases to trimming and J lost 2 bases, with 17 bases between them. The CDR3 spans 16 residues. Germline CDR1 is SGHAT and CDR2 is FQNNGV. In nucleotides, the CDR3 is TGTGCCAGCAGCCCCGAGCCTGGCCTAGTCACAGATACGCAGTATTTT. Residues: CASSPEPGLVTDTQYF.